The clone carrying this T cell receptor (beta chain) appeared a few times. Antigen: not known. This sample is drawn from a study of cytomegalovirus exposure and HLA in healthy donors. In the study overall: There were about 85 million unique TCRs (from HLA-typed donors) in an early data release.

13 Jbeta primers and 60 Vbeta primers were used for the PCR. Generated by immunoSEQ multiplex PCR, the TCRdb table keeps only in-frame clones and is missing some. Of about 110,000 clones listed, about 80% are singletons. General observations from the study: Later genetic work tied a missense DCLRE1C variant to beta-chain V and J trimming. Sequencing likely caused a cluster of highly shared sequence variants. Listed as cytomegalovirus-associated were more than 150 TCR beta chains.

Sequenced sample: PBMCs. This TCR was sampled from a woman aged 50 to 65 in good health and CMV-seropositive.

CDR3: CASTTLPTDTQYF. CDR3 in DNA: TGCGCCAGCACGACACTTCCCACAGATACGCAGTATTTT. J is TRBJ2-3 and V is TRBV5-1; no clear D. The CDR3 spans 13 residues. Trimming left V 6 bases short and J 2 bases short, with 10 bases between. Looked up from germline, CDR1 is SGHRS and CDR2 is YFSETQ.